This TCR beta chain stems from a study of blood T cells in healthy people across ages. The study, taken as a whole, reports: Long-lived donors had more naive CD4+ cells and higher diversity than aged donors.

Isolation per sample recovered at least 7 million PBMCs. The authors ran a second PCR of about 6 to 11 cycles using a sample-barcoded 5' primer and a J-beta primer mix. MiXCR, run by TCRdb on the 5' RACE reads, gives a single entry per CDR3 protein. Of 850,000 to 950,000 distinct CDR3 sequences listed, about 28% are singletons. This clonotype was detected ten times or more. Its specificity is unknown. The TCR was taken from a woman of 80 years or more in good health. What was sequenced was blood.

As DNA, the CDR3 is TGTGCCAGCAGCTTGACCGGGCGGACAGGCCTATACTATGGCTACACCTTC. It translates to CASSLTGRTGLYYGYTF. J is TRBJ1-2 and V is TRBV5-4, with 7 bases that match TRBD1. CDR3 length: 17 residues. Per germline, CDR1 SGHNT and CDR2 YYREEE (reference sequence). V trimming: 1 base; J trimming: 3 bases; junction bases outside the gene matches: 12.